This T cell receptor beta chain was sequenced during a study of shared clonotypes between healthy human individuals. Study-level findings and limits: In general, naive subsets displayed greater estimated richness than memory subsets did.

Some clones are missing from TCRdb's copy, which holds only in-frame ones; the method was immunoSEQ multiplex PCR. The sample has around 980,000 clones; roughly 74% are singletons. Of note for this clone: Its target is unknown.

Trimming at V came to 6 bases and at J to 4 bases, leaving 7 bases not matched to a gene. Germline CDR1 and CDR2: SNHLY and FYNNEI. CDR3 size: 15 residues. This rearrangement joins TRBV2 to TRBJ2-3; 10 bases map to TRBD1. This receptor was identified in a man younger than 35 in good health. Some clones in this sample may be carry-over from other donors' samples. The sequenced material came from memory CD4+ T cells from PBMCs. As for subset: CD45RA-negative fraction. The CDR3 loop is CASSRGTGDPDTQYF. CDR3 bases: TGTGCCAGCAGCCGGGGGACAGGGGACCCAGATACGCAGTATTTT.